These T cell receptor beta chains were read from a single sample in a study of blood T cells in healthy people across ages. TCRdb redid the calling of the 5' RACE reads with MiXCR, one entry per CDR3 protein. This table has fewer than 1.5 million distinct CDR3 sequences, around 39% appearing once. The sample taken for sequencing was blood. The receptors here all came from a woman between 18 and 30 years old in good health. CDR3s include the opening cysteine and the closing phenylalanine or tryptophan. The order of the fields is clone size, D gene, V gene, J gene, CDR3 protein, CDR3 DNA. D genes are given only for firm matches. Clone size appears in some rows only: once, few, many, or a class for an expanded clone.

abundance: few
d_gene: .
v_gene: TRBV3-1
j_gene: TRBJ1-4
CDR3aa: CASSQREGGIAAKLFF
CDR3nt: TGTGCCAGCAGCCAGAGGGAGGGGGGAATTGCTGCAAAACTGTTTTTT

abundance: few
d_gene: .
v_gene: TRBV3-1
j_gene: TRBJ2-3
CDR3aa: CASSPKEAPDTQYF
CDR3nt: TGTGCCAGCAGTCCAAAGGAGGCTCCAGATACGCAGTATTTT

abundance: .
d_gene: .
v_gene: TRBV2
j_gene: TRBJ1-6
CDR3aa: CASNGPSTGGYNSPLHF
CDR3nt: TGTGCCAGCAATGGCCCTTCAACCGGGGGGTATAATTCACCCCTCCACTTT

abundance: few
d_gene: .
v_gene: TRBV20-1
j_gene: TRBJ2-1
CDR3aa: CSAMKYSSAVRVDNEQFF
CDR3nt: TGCAGTGCTATGAAGTATTCTAGCGCCGTTAGAGTCGACAATGAGCAGTTCTTC

abundance: .
d_gene: TRBD1
v_gene: TRBV6-1
j_gene: TRBJ1-2
CDR3aa: CASSEPLGTGNYGYTF
CDR3nt: TGTGCCAGCAGTGAACCCCTGGGGACAGGGAACTATGGCTACACCTTC

abundance: .
d_gene: .
v_gene: TRBV5-1
j_gene: TRBJ2-1
CDR3aa: CASSLLSRGNEQFF
CDR3nt: TGCGCCAGCAGCTTGCTATCACGCGGCAATGAGCAGTTCTTC

abundance: .
d_gene: .
v_gene: TRBV5-1
j_gene: TRBJ2-7
CDR3aa: CASRDGSSYEQYF
CDR3nt: TGCGCCAGTCGGGACGGGAGCTCCTACGAGCAGTACTTC

abundance: .
d_gene: .
v_gene: TRBV6-1
j_gene: TRBJ2-1
CDR3aa: CASSETATVSYNEQFF
CDR3nt: TGTGCCAGCAGTGAAACGGCAACCGTCTCCTACAATGAGCAGTTCTTC

abundance: .
d_gene: .
v_gene: TRBV20-1
j_gene: TRBJ2-1
CDR3aa: CSAHHSPPYNEQFF
CDR3nt: TGCAGTGCCCACCACTCACCACCCTACAATGAGCAGTTCTTC

abundance: few
d_gene: .
v_gene: TRBV12-3/TRBV12-4
j_gene: TRBJ2-5
CDR3aa: CASSSITELRETQYF
CDR3nt: TGTGCCAGCAGCTCTATCACAGAGTTGCGAGAGACCCAGTACTTC

abundance: .
d_gene: .
v_gene: TRBV6-5
j_gene: TRBJ1-2
CDR3aa: CASSYTLLGEGYTF
CDR3nt: TGTGCCAGCAGTTACACCCTTTTGGGGGAGGGCTACACCTTC

abundance: .
d_gene: .
v_gene: TRBV20-1
j_gene: TRBJ2-6
CDR3aa: CSPLPYERWVSGANVLTF
CDR3nt: TGCAGTCCCCTACCCTACGAACGGTGGGTCTCTGGGGCCAACGTCCTGACTTTC

abundance: .
d_gene: .
v_gene: TRBV6-1
j_gene: TRBJ2-3
CDR3aa: CASSVDRIKDTQYF
CDR3nt: TGTGCCAGCAGTGTGGACAGAATTAAGGATACGCAGTATTTT

abundance: .
d_gene: TRBD1
v_gene: TRBV10-3
j_gene: TRBJ1-6
CDR3aa: CAISESRTGKAPPHF
CDR3nt: TGTGCCATCAGTGAGTCCCGGACAGGGAAGGCACCCCCCCACTTT

abundance: .
d_gene: .
v_gene: TRBV3-1
j_gene: TRBJ2-1
CDR3aa: CASSQAASSYNEQFF
CDR3nt: TGTGCCAGCAGCCAGGCAGCTAGCTCCTACAATGAGCAGTTCTTC

abundance: .
d_gene: .
v_gene: TRBV28
j_gene: TRBJ2-5
CDR3aa: CASSQLAREETQYF
CDR3nt: TGTGCCAGCAGCCAGCTAGCACGTGAAGAGACCCAGTACTTC

abundance: few
d_gene: .
v_gene: TRBV2
j_gene: TRBJ2-4
CDR3aa: CATSRGLLVAKNIQYF
CDR3nt: TGTGCCACAAGTCGGGGTCTCCTGGTAGCCAAAAACATTCAGTACTTC

abundance: .
d_gene: TRBD1
v_gene: TRBV9
j_gene: TRBJ2-7
CDR3aa: CASSGTGASYEQYF
CDR3nt: TGTGCCAGCAGCGGGACAGGGGCCTCCTACGAGCAGTACTTC

abundance: few
d_gene: .
v_gene: TRBV3-1
j_gene: TRBJ1-6
CDR3aa: CASSQDSGSSYNSPLHF
CDR3nt: TGTGCCAGCAGCCAAGATTCCGGGAGCTCCTATAATTCACCCCTCCACTTT

abundance: .
d_gene: TRBD2
v_gene: TRBV24-1
j_gene: TRBJ2-1
CDR3aa: CATSGLAGFDEQFF
CDR3nt: TGTGCCACCAGCGGACTAGCGGGGTTCGATGAGCAGTTCTTC

abundance: .
d_gene: .
v_gene: TRBV12-3/TRBV12-4
j_gene: TRBJ2-7
CDR3aa: CASRSDRNCEQYF
CDR3nt: TGTGCCAGCAGGTCCGACAGGAACTGCGAGCAGTACTTC

abundance: once
d_gene: .
v_gene: TRBV11-2
j_gene: TRBJ2-6
CDR3aa: CASEQGAGANVLTF
CDR3nt: TGTGCCAGTGAACAGGGAGCTGGGGCCAACGTCCTGACTTTC

abundance: few
d_gene: .
v_gene: TRBV4-1
j_gene: TRBJ2-3
CDR3aa: CASSQKGLGGSTDTQYF
CDR3nt: TGCGCCAGCAGCCAAAAGGGACTGGGTGGGAGCACAGATACGCAGTATTTT

abundance: .
d_gene: .
v_gene: TRBV27
j_gene: TRBJ2-4
CDR3aa: CASSLGPKNIQYF
CDR3nt: TGTGCCAGCAGTTTAGGGCCGAAGAACATTCAGTACTTC

abundance: .
d_gene: .
v_gene: TRBV28
j_gene: TRBJ1-6
CDR3aa: CASSSLDTTANSPLHF
CDR3nt: TGTGCCAGCAGTTCCCTAGATACGACAGCTAATTCACCCCTCCACTTT

abundance: .
d_gene: .
v_gene: TRBV21-1
j_gene: TRBJ2-7
CDR3aa: CAQGGGRRSYEQYF
CDR3nt: TGTGCCCAGGGGGGCGGGAGGCGTTCCTACGAGCAGTACTTC